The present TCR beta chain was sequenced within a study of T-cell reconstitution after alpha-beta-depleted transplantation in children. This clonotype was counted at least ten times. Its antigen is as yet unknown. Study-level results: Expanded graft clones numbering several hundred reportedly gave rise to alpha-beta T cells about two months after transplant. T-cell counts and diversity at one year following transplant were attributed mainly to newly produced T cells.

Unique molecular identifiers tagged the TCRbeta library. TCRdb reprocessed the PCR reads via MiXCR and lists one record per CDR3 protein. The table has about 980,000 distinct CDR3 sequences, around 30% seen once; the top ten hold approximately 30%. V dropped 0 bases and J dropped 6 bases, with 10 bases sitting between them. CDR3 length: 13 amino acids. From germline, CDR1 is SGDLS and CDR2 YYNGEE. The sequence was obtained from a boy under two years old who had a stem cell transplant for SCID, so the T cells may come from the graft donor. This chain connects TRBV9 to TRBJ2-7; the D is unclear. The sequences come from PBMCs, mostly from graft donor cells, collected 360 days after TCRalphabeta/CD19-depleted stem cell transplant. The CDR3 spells CASSVGSLSEQYF. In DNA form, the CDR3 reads TGTGCCAGCAGCGTAGGAAGCCTGAGCGAGCAGTACTTC.